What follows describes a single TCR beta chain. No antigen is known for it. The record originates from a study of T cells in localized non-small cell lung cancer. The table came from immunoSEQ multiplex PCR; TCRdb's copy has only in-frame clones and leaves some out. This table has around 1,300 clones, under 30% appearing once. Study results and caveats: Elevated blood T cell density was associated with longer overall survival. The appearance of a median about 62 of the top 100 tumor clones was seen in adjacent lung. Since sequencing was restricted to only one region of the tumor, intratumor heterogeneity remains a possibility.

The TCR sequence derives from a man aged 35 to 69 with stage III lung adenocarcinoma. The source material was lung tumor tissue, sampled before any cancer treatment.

The CDR3 nucleotides read TGTGCCAGCAGCTTAGGGGGCATCATTGGAAACACCATATATTTT. It translates to CASSLGGIIGNTIYF. The J gene is TRBJ1-3, the V gene TRBV11-3; perhaps TRBD1 as D (5 bases). Trimming cost V 1 base and J 3 bases, with 10 bases left between them. The CDR3 length is 15 residues. The germline V gene has CDR1 SGHNT and CDR2 YENEEA. Variable domain in full (rest from reference TRBV11-3 and TRBJ1-3): EAGVVQSPRYKIIEKKQPVAFWCNPISGHNTLYWYLQNLGQGPELLIRYENEEAVDDSQLPKDRFSAERLKGVDSTLKIQPAELGDSAVYLCASSLGGIIGNTIYFGEGSWLTVV.